This record covers a single T cell receptor (beta chain). No antigen is known for it. The record originates from a study of CD8 T cells in ankylosing spondylitis. Study-level points and caveats: Characteristic, it appeared, of ankylosing spondylitis blood was a TCR beta motif of about eight highly homologous variants.

CDR3 size: 20 residues. V shed 0 bases and J 5 bases; nucleotides not matched to a gene: 19. CDR1 and CDR2 (germline): DFQATT, SNEGSKA (reference sequence). TCRdb re-derived calls from the 5' RACE reads in MiXCR, one entry per CDR3 protein. The data contain some 250,000 distinct CDR3 sequences, about 11% of them singletons. This TCR was sampled from a male donor with ankylosing spondylitis or in good health (not recorded which). Sequencing input: blood, either unsorted or a sorted T cell fraction (not recorded which). The chain recombines TRBV20-1 with TRBJ2-1, with 10 bases matching TRBD2. In DNA form, the CDR3 reads TGCAGTGCTAGAGATGGTACAGGGTTGAAGCGGGAGGGCCTTGACAATGAGCAGTTCTTC. Residues: CSARDGTGLKREGLDNEQFF.